This entry lists 32 T cell receptor beta chains sequenced from one sample in a study of regulatory T cells in long-lasting Graves disease. Indicated time point: newly diagnosed GD, antithyroid drugs for less than 3 months. The authors made the TCR library using RNA they extracted from PBMCs. To make TCR beta libraries, researchers used iRepertoire HTBI primers and Arm-PCR of CDR3 regions. A single record per CDR3 protein comes from TCRdb applying MiXCR to the multiplex PCR reads. The data contain approximately 400,000 distinct CDR3 sequences, more than 13% of them singletons. These data also featured in a second study, about T cells in Graves' hyperthyroidism and ophthalmopathy.

This specimen was peripheral blood mononuclear cells (PBMCs), taken at new diagnosis, from a patient treated with antithyroid drugs. Receptor source: a woman aged 25 to 39 with Graves disease.

In this sample, this clonotype turned up many times. V is TRBV11-2 and J is TRBJ2-7; 7 bases match TRBD2. The CDR3 sequence is 17 residues long. Germline V gene sequence: CDR1 SGHAT, CDR2 FQNNGV. Trimming removed 0 bases from V and 2 bases from J; junction bases left unmatched: 10. The DNA of the CDR3 is TGTGCCAGCAGCTTAGATCTTGGGGACTATTCCACCTACGAGCAGTACTTC. This codes for CASSLDLGDYSTYEQYF.

This clonotype has just a few counts. V and J are TRBV7-9 and TRBJ2-7; 7 bases fit TRBD2. CDR1 and CDR2 from the germline V gene are SEHNR and FQNEAQ (reference sequence). The V and J ends lost 1 base and 5 bases, in that order; junction bases with no gene match: 8. This CDR3 is 15 amino acids long. The CDR3 DNA is TGTGCCAGCAGCTTAGACGGCGGGAGTAAAAACGAGCAGTACTTC. Its protein product is CASSLDGGSKNEQYF.

This clonotype was seen more than once but under ten times. The V call is TRBV12-5, the J call TRBJ1-1; TRBD1 might be the D (5 bases). Trimming cost V 4 bases and J 1 base, with 10 bases left between them. Germline CDR1 reads LGHNT; CDR2 reads FRNRAP. CDR3 length: 14 amino acids. The CDR3 region has the DNA TGTGCTAGTGGTTCCAGACAGACGAACACTGAAGCTTTCTTT. It codes for CASGSRQTNTEAFF.

This clonotype has ten or more counts. The gene calls are TRBV6-1 and TRBJ2-7; 9 bases are shared with TRBD1. This CDR3 contains 15 residues. Trimming cost V 6 bases and J 1 base; bases outside gene matches: 7. The germline gives CDR1 MNHNS, CDR2 SASEGT. This CDR3 is CASSRDRERSYEQYF. The CDR3 coding sequence is TGTGCCAGCAGCCGGGACAGGGAGCGTTCCTACGAGCAGTACTTC.

As to this clonotype: This sequence may be a read error, since a much larger clone differs from it by one base. The V call is TRBV27, the J call TRBJ2-7; TRBD2 matches at 13 bases. Germline lookup yields CDR1 MNHEY and CDR2 SMNVEV (reference sequence). The CDR3 sequence is 14 residues long. With 4 bases clipped from V and 7 bases from J, the junction kept 4 bases outside the gene matches. Here the CDR3 reads CASSWTSGRNEQYF. As DNA, the CDR3 is TGTGCCAGCAGTTGGACTAGCGGGAGAAATGAGCAGTACTTC.

This clonotype was counted between two and nine times. The gene calls are TRBV6-5 and TRBJ1-2; 8 bases fit TRBD1. J was trimmed by 3 bases and V by 4 bases; bases with no gene match: 4. Germline values: CDR1 MNHEY, CDR2 SVGAGI. The CDR3 is made up of 14 amino acids. CDR3 loop: CASSFGQGDYGYTF. CDR3 bases: TGTGCCAGCAGTTTCGGACAGGGAGACTATGGCTACACCTTC.

The sample holds many counts of this clonotype. The rearrangement links TRBV2 to TRBJ2-3; the match to TRBD1 covers 7 bases. CDR1 is SNHLY and CDR2 is FYNNEI in the germline V gene. The trim removed 6 bases at V and 1 base at J, leaving 13 bases unmatched. The length of the CDR3 is 17 residues. CDR3 DNA sequence: TGTGCCAGCAGGGGCCCCCGAGAAGGGGGCGGCACAGATACGCAGTATTTT. Residues: CASRGPREGGGTDTQYF.

This clonotype was seen many times. The chain couples TRBV4-1 to TRBJ2-7, with a possible D match to TRBD2 (6 bases). V was cut by 8 bases and J by 2 bases, with 13 bases left in between. Germline V lookup: CDR1 MGHRA, CDR2 YSYEKL. The CDR3 extends over 13 amino acids. CDR3 residues: CASSGTSPYEQYF. CDR3 nucleotides: TGCGCCAGCTCCGGGACTTCGCCCTACGAGCAGTACTTC.

This clonotype was seen ten or more times. V and J are TRBV20-1 and TRBJ2-3; 11 nucleotides agree with TRBD2. CDR1 is DFQATT and CDR2 is SNEGSKA in the germline V gene (reference sequence). J gave up 7 bases and V 0 bases, and 6 bases lay outside the gene matches. The CDR3 runs 15 residues. This CDR3 reads CSARDLTSGMNTQYF. The CDR3 nucleotides read TGCAGTGCTAGAGATCTGACTAGCGGGATGAATACGCAGTATTTT.

This clonotype was detected ten times or more. This chain links TRBV11-1 with TRBJ2-2, with D uncertain. Between the trimmed V and J ends, which lost 2 bases and 3 bases, there was a span of 10 bases. The CDR3 totals 15 residues. Per the germline V gene, CDR1 is SGHAT and CDR2 is FQDESV (reference sequence). Written as DNA, the CDR3 is TGTGCCAGCAGCTTACTTTTAAGGGACACCGGGGAGCTGTTTTTT. This codes for CASSLLLRDTGELFF.

There are many counts of this clonotype. For the CDR3, the DNA is TGCGCCAGCAGCTTGTGGGAGACGCACGGGAGCACAGATACGCAGTATTTT. Its protein is CASSLWETHGSTDTQYF. The gene calls are TRBV5-1 and TRBJ2-3; a possible D gene is TRBD2 (5 bases). Trimming cost V 1 base and J 0 bases, with 15 bases left between them. Germline V gives CDR1 SGHRS, CDR2 YFSETQ. The CDR3 contains 17 residues. The full variable domain, rest sourced from reference TRBV5-1 and TRBJ2-3, is KAGVTQTPRYLIKTRGQQVTLSCSPISGHRSVSWYQQTPGQGLQFLFEYFSETQRNKGNFPGRFSGRQFSNSRSEMNVSTLELGDSALYLCASSLWETHGSTDTQYFGPGTRLTVL.

This clonotype was seen a handful of times. The chain combines TRBV19 with TRBJ2-7, with 10 nucleotides matching TRBD1. This CDR3 comprises 14 residues. Trimming took 4 bases from V and 5 from J; bases not matched to a gene: 5. Germline V gives CDR1 LNHDA, CDR2 SQIVND (reference sequence). The CDR3 DNA sequence: TGTGCCAGTAGTAGCGGGACAGGGGCTCACGAGCAGTACTTC. This codes for CASSSGTGAHEQYF.

This clonotype was detected ten times or more. The chain couples TRBV7-3 to TRBJ2-7, with D perhaps TRBD2 (6 bases). CDR1 and CDR2 from the germline V gene are SGHTA and FQGTGA. This CDR3 region has 15 residues. Trimming shortened V by 5 bases and J by 4 bases, and 18 bases separated the two germline ends. The DNA of the CDR3 is TGTGCCAGCAGCCCGTCAGGAGGGTTTCAGTACGAGCAGTACTTC. Translating gives CASSPSGGFQYEQYF.

This clonotype was seen a few times. The rearrangement uses TRBV14 and TRBJ1-4; D is undetermined. This CDR3 spans 16 amino acids. V gave up 1 base and J gave up 2 bases, with 11 bases separating them. Germline V gene data show CDR1 as SGHDN and CDR2 as FVKESK. The CDR3 loop reads CASSQGGAGTNEKLFF. In DNA, the CDR3 is TGTGCCAGCAGCCAAGGAGGAGCGGGCACTAATGAAAAACTGTTTTTT.

This clonotype was seen many times. The chain is built from TRBV20-1 and TRBJ2-1; D assignment may be TRBD1 or TRBD2 (7 bases each). Germline V gene data show CDR1 as DFQATT and CDR2 as SNEGSKA (reference sequence). The CDR3 runs to 16 residues. The V end was cut by 6 bases, the J end by 5 bases, with 23 bases between. The CDR3 DNA sequence: TGCAGTGCAGTGGAAAAGGGGGAGGGGGCTAACAATGAGCAGTTCTTC. Encoded protein: CSAVEKGEGANNEQFF.

This clonotype was observed a handful of times. The chain links TRBV5-1 to TRBJ2-1; TRBD2 is a possible D gene (7 bases). The V end was cut by 4 bases, the J end by 8 bases, with 19 bases between. CDR1 is SGHRS, CDR2 YFSETQ, per germline. The CDR3 extends over 15 amino acids. This CDR3 reads CASSPERGGRDEQFF. CDR3 DNA sequence: TGCGCCAGCAGCCCGGAGAGGGGGGGTCGCGATGAGCAGTTCTTC.

This clonotype was seen repeatedly, ten times or more. V gene TRBV28 combines with J gene TRBJ2-7; possibly TRBD1 for D (5 bases). V was shortened by 6 bases and J by 3 bases, with 9 bases between the two germline ends. CDR1 and CDR2 (germline): MDHEN, SYDVKM. The CDR3 is made up of 12 amino acids. This CDR3 reads CASRRQNYEQYF. CDR3 DNA sequence: TGTGCCAGCAGAAGACAGAACTACGAGCAGTACTTC.

This clonotype was seen many times. The genes are TRBV9 and TRBJ2-7, with 9 bases aligning to TRBD2. With V trimmed by 2 bases and J by 6 bases, 3 bases remained unmatched. This CDR3 has 13 amino acids. Germline values: CDR1 SGDLS, CDR2 YYNGEE. The CDR3 loop is CASSVYSGSEQYF. The CDR3 DNA sequence: TGTGCCAGCAGCGTGTATAGCGGGAGCGAGCAGTACTTC.

This clonotype appeared many times. The rearrangement uses TRBV12-3 or TRBV12-4 and TRBJ2-1; 11 bases are a match to TRBD2. V gave up 6 bases and J gave up 7 bases; unmatched junction bases: 8. The CDR3 runs 15 residues. The CDR3 protein is CASRKLAGEMNEQFF. CDR3 DNA: TGTGCCAGCAGAAAACTAGCGGGAGAGATGAATGAGCAGTTCTTC.

The chain is built from TRBV11-3 and TRBJ1-1, with unresolved D. The CDR3 runs to 14 residues. In germline, CDR1 is SGHNT, CDR2 YENEEA. The V and J ends lost 2 bases and 0 bases respectively, with 7 bases between them. CDR3 nucleotide sequence: TGTGCCAGCAGCTTATACAAAATGAACACTGAAGCTTTCTTT. Translating gives CASSLYKMNTEAFF.

The rearrangement links TRBV25-1 to TRBJ2-1; D unclear. V lost 0 bases and J 5 bases, leaving 8 bases between the germline ends. CDR3 length equals 14 residues. Per the germline V gene, CDR1 is MGHDK and CDR2 is SYGVNS. CDR3 DNA: TGTGCCAGCAGTGAATATATAACTGACAATGAGCAGTTCTTC. Protein product: CASSEYITDNEQFF.

V gene TRBV6-1 combines with J gene TRBJ1-4; TRBD1 is a possible D gene (5 bases). Germline CDR1 and CDR2: MNHNS and SASEGT. The V gene lost 6 bases and the J gene lost 7 bases, with 15 bases spanning the gap. The CDR3 spans 14 residues. The CDR3: CASRSGGGGEKLFF. Written as DNA, the CDR3 is TGTGCCAGCAGAAGTGGGGGAGGTGGTGAAAAACTGTTTTTT.

This clonotype was observed at least ten times. The rearrangement uses TRBV2 and TRBJ2-4, with D possibly being TRBD2 (5 bases). The V end was cut by 7 bases, the J end by 0 bases, with 13 bases between. The CDR3 has 15 amino acids. Looked up from germline, CDR1 is SNHLY and CDR2 is FYNNEI. This chain's CDR3 is CASNSDGIAKNIQYF. The CDR3 DNA reads TGTGCCAGCAATAGCGACGGAATAGCCAAAAACATTCAGTACTTC.

This clonotype was counted many times. J is TRBJ2-7 and V is TRBV13, with 13 nucleotides matching TRBD2. V shed 6 bases, J shed 7 bases, and the junction held 6 bases outside the gene matches. CDR1 and CDR2 from the germline V gene are PRHDT and FYEKMQ (reference sequence). The CDR3 has 14 amino acids. In DNA form, the CDR3 reads TGTGCCAGCAGGATAGGACTAGCGGGAGATGAGCAGTACTTC. The encoded protein is CASRIGLAGDEQYF.

This clonotype was detected only a few times. The chain couples TRBV6-2 or TRBV6-3 to TRBJ2-3, with D possibly matching TRBD1 (5 bases). The CDR3 covers 14 residues. Trimming shortened V by 7 bases and J by 0 bases, and 11 bases separated the two germline ends. Germline V gene data show CDR1 as MNHEY and CDR2 as SVGEGT. CDR3 amino acids: CASKDSSSTDTQYF. For the CDR3, the DNA is TGTGCCAGCAAAGACAGCTCTAGCACAGATACGCAGTATTTT.

This clonotype was observed at least ten times. V is TRBV4-1 and J is TRBJ1-5; a possible D gene is TRBD1 (5 bases). The V end was cut by 1 base, the J end by 6 bases, with 7 bases between. Germline assignment: CDR1 MGHRA and CDR2 YSYEKL. This CDR3 is 13 amino acids long. CDR3 nucleotides: TGCGCCAGCAGCCAAGGAGGGGTTCAGCCCCAGCATTTT. Translating gives CASSQGGVQPQHF.

The sample holds many counts of this clonotype. CDR3 sequence: CASSPPWLRNQETQYF. The DNA for the CDR3 is TGTGCCAGCAGCCCCCCCTGGTTGCGGAACCAAGAGACCCAGTACTTC. V gene TRBV11-2 combines with J gene TRBJ2-5; D gene unclear. CDR3 length: 16 residues. Germline CDR1 reads SGHAT; CDR2 reads FQNNGV. Trimming took off 5 bases at V and 0 bases at J, with 16 bases between the two ends.

With respect to this clonotype: A read error may explain this, as a much larger clone is one base away. The chain combines TRBV20-1 with TRBJ2-5, with 7 bases that match TRBD2. Germline CDR1 is DFQATT and CDR2 is SNEGSKA (reference sequence). With V trimmed by 5 bases and J by 11 bases, 11 bases remained unmatched. The CDR3 sequence is 12 residues long. The CDR3 sequence is CSALGGDPVQYF. Here the CDR3 DNA reads TGCAGTGCTCTGGGGGGGGATCCGGTTCAGTACTTC.

This clonotype was recorded many times. The V gene is TRBV3-1, the J gene TRBJ2-5; 8 positions agree with TRBD2. Germline CDR1 is LGHDT and CDR2 is YNNKEL (reference sequence). The V and J ends lost 1 base and 4 bases, in that order; junction bases with no gene match: 8. The CDR3 extends over 16 amino acids. The CDR3 region has the DNA TGTGCCAGCAGCCAAGGTATCGGGAGGGCTTTAGAGACCCAGTACTTC. Protein sequence: CASSQGIGRALETQYF.

This clonotype showed up just a few times. For the CDR3, the DNA is TGTGCCAGCAGCTTGACGTGGGGTTCAACTAATGAAAAACTGTTTTTT. Encoded protein: CASSLTWGSTNEKLFF. V usage is TRBV11-3 and J usage is TRBJ1-4; no reliable D call. Germline CDR1 is SGHNT and CDR2 is YENEEA. This CDR3 comprises 16 residues. V was shortened by 3 bases and J by 0 bases, with 11 bases between the two germline ends.

This chain connects TRBV27 to TRBJ1-5; D may be TRBD1 (6 bases). The CDR3 sequence is 14 residues long. The V gene lost 8 bases and the J gene lost 7 bases, with 18 bases spanning the gap. Germline CDR1 and CDR2: MNHEY and SMNVEV (reference sequence). CDR3: CASALTGRSQPQHF. The CDR3 bases are TGTGCCAGCGCCCTAACAGGGAGGAGCCAGCCCCAGCATTTT.

This clonotype was seen repeatedly, ten times or more. The V gene is TRBV28, the J gene TRBJ2-5; D call uncertain. The CDR3 sequence is 16 residues long. CDR1 and CDR2 (germline): MDHEN, SYDVKM. V gave up 3 bases and J gave up 5 bases, with 19 bases separating them. The CDR3 region is CASSFSAGYSMETQYF. In DNA form, the CDR3 reads TGTGCCAGCAGTTTTTCGGCAGGATACTCCATGGAGACCCAGTACTTC. The full variable domain, in which reference TRBV28 and TRBJ2-5 provide the parts outside the CDR3, is DVKVTQSSRYLVKRTGEKVFLECVQDMDHENMFWYRQDPGLGLRLIYFSYDVKMKEKGDIPEGYSVSREKKERFSLILESASTNQTSMYLCASSFSAGYSMETQYFGPGTRLLVL.